One and the same sample provided the 5 T cell receptor beta chains below, sequenced in a study of blood T cell repertoires in COVID-19. Profiled with immunoSEQ multiplex PCR; TCRdb holds only in-frame clones, not every one. The sample gives more than 90,000 clones, roughly 80% of which show up once; around 18% is in the top ten. The sequenced sample consisted of peripheral blood. These TCRs come from a man aged 80 or over with acute or convalescent COVID-19.

This chain links TRBV24-1 with TRBJ1-4; 8 bases are shared with TRBD1. The CDR3 runs to 15 residues. The V gene end was trimmed by 1 base and the J gene end by 6 bases; junction bases not matched to a gene: 3. Germline values: CDR1 KGHDR, CDR2 SFDVKD. For the CDR3, the DNA is TGTGCCACCAGTGATTTCGGACAGGGATATGAAAAACTGTTTTTT. Amino acids: CATSDFGQGYEKLFF.

The chain joins TRBV19 to TRBJ1-1, with 7 nucleotides matching TRBD1. Germline CDR1 LNHDA, CDR2 SQIVND (reference sequence). The CDR3 has 14 residues. V was clipped by 4 bases and J by 5 bases; unmatched bases: 7. The CDR3 is CASSKQGHGTEAFF. The CDR3 DNA is TGTGCCAGTAGTAAACAGGGGCATGGGACTGAAGCTTTCTTT.

V gene TRBV7-2 combines with J gene TRBJ1-2, with 7 bases fitting TRBD1. This CDR3 has 15 residues. J was trimmed by 4 bases and V by 5 bases; bases with no gene match: 10. Germline lookup yields CDR1 SGHTA and CDR2 FQGNSA. The CDR3 region is CASSPRGQGGYGYTF. The CDR3 DNA follows: TGTGCCAGCAGCCCACGCGGCCAGGGGGGCTATGGCTACACCTTC.

In this sample, this clone turned up a few times. The chain links TRBV4-3 to TRBJ1-1; no clear D. Germline lookup yields CDR1 LGHNA and CDR2 YSLEER. The ends were cut back, 0 bases at V and 4 bases at J, with 12 bases in the middle. The CDR3 extends over 15 amino acids. This chain's CDR3 is CASSQDRSEGTEAFF. CDR3 coding DNA: TGCGCCAGCAGCCAAGATCGAAGCGAGGGCACTGAAGCTTTCTTT.

The chain recombines TRBV2 with TRBJ2-5; 9 nucleotides match TRBD1. The CDR3 extends over 13 amino acids. V lost 8 bases and J lost 10; bases outside the gene matches: 11. CDR1 is SNHLY and CDR2 is FYNNEI in the germline V gene. DNA of the CDR3: TGTGCCAGCCTATCCGGGACAGGGTTTTACCAGTACTTC. Its translation: CASLSGTGFYQYF.